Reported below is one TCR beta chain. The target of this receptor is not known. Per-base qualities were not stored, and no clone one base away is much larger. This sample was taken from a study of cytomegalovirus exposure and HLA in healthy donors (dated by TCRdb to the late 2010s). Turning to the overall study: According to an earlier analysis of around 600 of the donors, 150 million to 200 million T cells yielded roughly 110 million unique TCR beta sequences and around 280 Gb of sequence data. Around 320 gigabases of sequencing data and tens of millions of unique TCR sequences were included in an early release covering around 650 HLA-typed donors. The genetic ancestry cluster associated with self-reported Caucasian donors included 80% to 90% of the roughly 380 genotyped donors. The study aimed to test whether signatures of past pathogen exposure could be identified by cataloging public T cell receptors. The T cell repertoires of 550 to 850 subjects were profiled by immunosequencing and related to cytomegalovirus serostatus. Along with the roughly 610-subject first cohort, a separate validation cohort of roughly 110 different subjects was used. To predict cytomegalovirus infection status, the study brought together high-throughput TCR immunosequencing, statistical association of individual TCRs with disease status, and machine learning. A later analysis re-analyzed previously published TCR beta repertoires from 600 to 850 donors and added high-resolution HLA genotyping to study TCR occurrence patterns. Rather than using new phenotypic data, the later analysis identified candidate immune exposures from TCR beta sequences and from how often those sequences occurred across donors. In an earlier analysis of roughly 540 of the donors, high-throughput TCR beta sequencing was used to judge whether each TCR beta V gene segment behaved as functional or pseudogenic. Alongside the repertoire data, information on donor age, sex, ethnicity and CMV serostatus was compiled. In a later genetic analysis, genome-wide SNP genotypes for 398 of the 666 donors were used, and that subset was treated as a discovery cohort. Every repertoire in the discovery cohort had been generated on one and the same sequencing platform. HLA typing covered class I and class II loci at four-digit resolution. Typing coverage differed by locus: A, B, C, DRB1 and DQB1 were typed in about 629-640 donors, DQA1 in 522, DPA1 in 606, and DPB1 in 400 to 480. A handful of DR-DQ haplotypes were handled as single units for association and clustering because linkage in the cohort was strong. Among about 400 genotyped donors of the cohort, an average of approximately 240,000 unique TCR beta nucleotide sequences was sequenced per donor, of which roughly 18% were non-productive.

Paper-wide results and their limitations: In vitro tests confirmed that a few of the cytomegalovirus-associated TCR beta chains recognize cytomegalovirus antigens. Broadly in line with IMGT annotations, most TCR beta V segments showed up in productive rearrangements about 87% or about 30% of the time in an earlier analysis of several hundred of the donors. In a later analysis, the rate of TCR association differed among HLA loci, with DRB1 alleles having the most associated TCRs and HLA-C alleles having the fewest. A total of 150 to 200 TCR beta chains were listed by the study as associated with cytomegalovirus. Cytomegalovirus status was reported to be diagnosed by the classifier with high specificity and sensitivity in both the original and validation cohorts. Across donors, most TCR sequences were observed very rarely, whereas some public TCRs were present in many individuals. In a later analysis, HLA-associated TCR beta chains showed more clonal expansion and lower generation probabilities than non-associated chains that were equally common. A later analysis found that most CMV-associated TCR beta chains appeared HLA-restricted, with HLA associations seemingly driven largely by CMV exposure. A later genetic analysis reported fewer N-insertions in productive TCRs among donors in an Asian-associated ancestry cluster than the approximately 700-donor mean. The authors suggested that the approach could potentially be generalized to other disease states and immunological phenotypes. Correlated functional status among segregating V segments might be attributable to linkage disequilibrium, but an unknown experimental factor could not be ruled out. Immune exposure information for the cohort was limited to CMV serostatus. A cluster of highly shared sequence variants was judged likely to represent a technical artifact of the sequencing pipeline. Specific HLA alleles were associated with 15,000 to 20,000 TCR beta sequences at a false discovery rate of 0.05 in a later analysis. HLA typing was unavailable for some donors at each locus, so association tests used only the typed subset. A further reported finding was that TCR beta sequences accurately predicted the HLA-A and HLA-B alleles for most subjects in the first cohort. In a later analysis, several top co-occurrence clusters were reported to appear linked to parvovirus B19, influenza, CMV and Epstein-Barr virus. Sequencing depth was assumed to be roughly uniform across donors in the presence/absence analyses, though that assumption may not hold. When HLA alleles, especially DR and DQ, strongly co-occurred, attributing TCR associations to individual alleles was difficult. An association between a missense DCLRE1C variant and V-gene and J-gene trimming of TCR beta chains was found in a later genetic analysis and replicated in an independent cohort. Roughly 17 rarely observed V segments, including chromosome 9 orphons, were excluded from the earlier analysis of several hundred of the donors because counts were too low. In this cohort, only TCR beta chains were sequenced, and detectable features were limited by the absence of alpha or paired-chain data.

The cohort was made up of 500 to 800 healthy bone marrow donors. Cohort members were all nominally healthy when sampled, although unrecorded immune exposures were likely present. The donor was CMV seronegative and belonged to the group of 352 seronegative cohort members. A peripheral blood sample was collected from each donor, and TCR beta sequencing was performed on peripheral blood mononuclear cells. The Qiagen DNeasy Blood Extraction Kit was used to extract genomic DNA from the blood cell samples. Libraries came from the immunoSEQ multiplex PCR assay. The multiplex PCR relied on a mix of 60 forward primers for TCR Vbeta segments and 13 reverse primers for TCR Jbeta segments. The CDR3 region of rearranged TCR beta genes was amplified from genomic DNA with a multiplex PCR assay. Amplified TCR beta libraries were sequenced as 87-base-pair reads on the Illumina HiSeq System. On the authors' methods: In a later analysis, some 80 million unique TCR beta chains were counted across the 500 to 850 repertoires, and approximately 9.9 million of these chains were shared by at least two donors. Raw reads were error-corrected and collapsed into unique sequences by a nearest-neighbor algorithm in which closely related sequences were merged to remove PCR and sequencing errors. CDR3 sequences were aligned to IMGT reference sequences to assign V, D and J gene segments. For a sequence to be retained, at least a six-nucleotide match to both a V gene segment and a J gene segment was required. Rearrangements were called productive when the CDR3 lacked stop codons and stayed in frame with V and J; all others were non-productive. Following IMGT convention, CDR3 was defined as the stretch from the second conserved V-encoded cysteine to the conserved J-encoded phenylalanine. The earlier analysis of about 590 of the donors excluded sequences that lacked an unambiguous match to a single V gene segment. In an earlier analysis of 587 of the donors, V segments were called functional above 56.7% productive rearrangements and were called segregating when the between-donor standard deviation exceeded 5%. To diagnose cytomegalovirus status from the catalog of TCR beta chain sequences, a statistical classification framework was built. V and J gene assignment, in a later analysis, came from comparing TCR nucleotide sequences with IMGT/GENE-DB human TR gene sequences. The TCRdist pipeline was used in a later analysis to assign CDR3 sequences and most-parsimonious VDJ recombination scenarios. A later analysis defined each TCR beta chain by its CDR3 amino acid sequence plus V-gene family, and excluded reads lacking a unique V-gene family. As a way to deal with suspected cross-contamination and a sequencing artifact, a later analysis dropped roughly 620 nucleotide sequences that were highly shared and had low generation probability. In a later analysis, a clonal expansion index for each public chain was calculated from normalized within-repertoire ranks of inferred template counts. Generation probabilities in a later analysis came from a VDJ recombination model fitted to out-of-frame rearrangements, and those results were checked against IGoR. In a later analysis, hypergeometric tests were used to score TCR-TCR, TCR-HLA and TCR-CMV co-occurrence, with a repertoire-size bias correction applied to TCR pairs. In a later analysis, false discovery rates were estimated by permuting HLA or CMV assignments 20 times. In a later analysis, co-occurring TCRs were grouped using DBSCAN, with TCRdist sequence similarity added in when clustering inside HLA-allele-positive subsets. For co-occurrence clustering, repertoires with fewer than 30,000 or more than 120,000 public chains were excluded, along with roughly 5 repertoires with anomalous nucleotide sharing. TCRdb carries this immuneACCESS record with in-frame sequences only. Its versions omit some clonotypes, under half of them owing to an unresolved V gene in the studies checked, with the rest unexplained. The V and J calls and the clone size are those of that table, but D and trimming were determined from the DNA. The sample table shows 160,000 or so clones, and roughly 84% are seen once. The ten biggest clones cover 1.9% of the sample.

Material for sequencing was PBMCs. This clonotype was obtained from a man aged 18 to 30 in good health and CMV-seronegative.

The nucleotide sequence reads TGTGCCAGTAGTCTACAGGGGGCGCGAAATTCACCCCTCCACTTT. This translates into CASSLQGARNSPLHF. The V gene is TRBV19 and the J gene is TRBJ1-6, and 9 junctional nucleotides match TRBD1. As encoded in the germline V gene (reference sequence), CDR1 is LNHDA while CDR2 is SQIVND. From its cysteine to its phenylalanine, the CDR3 spans 15 amino acids. The retained sequence is limited to the CDR3, 45 bases, with the frame set at the first base. V and J are trimmed by 5 bases and 7 bases, and the gene matches miss 6 bases of the junction.